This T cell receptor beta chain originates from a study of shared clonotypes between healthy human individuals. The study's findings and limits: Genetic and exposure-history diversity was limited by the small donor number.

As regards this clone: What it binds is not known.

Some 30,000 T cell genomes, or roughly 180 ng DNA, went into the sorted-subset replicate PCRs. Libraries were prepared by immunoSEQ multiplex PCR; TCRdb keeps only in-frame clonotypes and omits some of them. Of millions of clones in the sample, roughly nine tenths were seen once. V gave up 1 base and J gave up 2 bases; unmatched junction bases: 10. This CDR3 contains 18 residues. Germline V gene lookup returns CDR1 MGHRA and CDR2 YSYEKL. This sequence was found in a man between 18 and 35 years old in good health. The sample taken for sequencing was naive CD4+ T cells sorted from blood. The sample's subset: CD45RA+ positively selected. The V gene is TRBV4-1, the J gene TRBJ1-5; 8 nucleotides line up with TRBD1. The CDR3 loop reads CASSQAGAGGAGNQPQHF. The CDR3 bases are TGCGCCAGCAGCCAAGCCGGCGCAGGGGGCGCGGGCAATCAGCCCCAGCATTTT.